The T cell receptor beta chain under discussion was sequenced for a study of OX40 agonist ivuxolimab in advanced cancers. Study details: Dose-escalation patients had hepatocellular carcinoma, melanoma, renal cell or head and neck cancer. Enrollees could have had prior anti-PD-1, anti-PD-L1 or anti-CTLA-4 therapy, which more than 30% had received. Study results and caveats: Nonresponders, in some cases, also had low normalized T-cell clonal expansion.

The CDR3 has 15 residues. Germline-derived CDR1 and CDR2 are MGHDK and SYGVNS. The trim removed 5 bases at V and 5 bases at J, leaving 7 bases unmatched. Libraries were prepared by immunoSEQ multiplex PCR; TCRdb keeps only in-frame clonotypes and omits some of them. The profile shows 69,000 or so clones, over 75% of them singletons. About this clone itself: What it recognizes is unknown.

The TCR comes from an adult with an advanced solid tumor such as melanoma, head and neck, liver or kidney cancer. The material sequenced was CD4+ or CD8+ T cells sorted from blood, taken in a trial of the OX40 agonist ivuxolimab. The chain couples TRBV25-1 to TRBJ2-2; 8 nucleotides align to TRBD1. CDR3 bases: TGTGCCAGCAGTTTTAGGACAGGGAGAACCGGGGAGCTGTTTTTT. It is translated as CASSFRTGRTGELFF.